A single TCR beta chain is shown here with its context. This record comes from a study of blood T cell repertoires in COVID-19. About the research overall: Whether acute or convalescent, the COVID-19 samples came from the United States, Italy and Spain. PBMCs, B-cell-depleted T cells, or T cells were the source of the cDNA or gDNA that made up the material.

In the original analysis: Reference gene primer amplification gave nucleated cell count estimates. Some clones are missing from TCRdb's copy, which holds only in-frame ones; the method was immunoSEQ multiplex PCR. The DNA was the basis for D and trimming; V, J and clone size are from that table. The sample has about 59,000 clones; roughly three quarters are singletons. Trimming took 0 bases from V and 7 from J; bases not matched to a gene: 8. The length of the CDR3 is 16 residues. Germline CDR1 LGHNA, CDR2 YNFKEQ. This receptor was taken from a man aged 55-75 years with acute or convalescent COVID-19. Specimen: peripheral blood. This chain connects TRBV4-2 to TRBJ2-2, with 7 bases identical to TRBD2. Here the CDR3 reads CASSQDQAGVGGELFF. The CDR3 bases are TGTGCCAGCAGCCAAGATCAGGCGGGGGTGGGCGGGGAGCTGTTTTTT.